Listed here are 12 T cell receptor beta chains from one sample, sequenced in a study of technical replicates of blood from four donors. Sequenced by immunoSEQ multiplex PCR; TCRdb stores in-frame clones only, minus some. The table has tens of thousands of clones, 95% seen once; the top ten hold 0.3% to 0.4%. Sequenced input: T cells isolated from PBMCs. These receptors were taken from a human donor in good health.

V is TRBV5-1 and J is TRBJ2-1, with a tentative D call TRBD1 (5 bases). The V end lost 4 bases, the J end lost 4 bases, and 21 bases lay between the germline ends. Germline V gene lookup returns CDR1 SGHRS and CDR2 YFSETQ. The CDR3 contains 17 residues. The DNA of the CDR3 is TGCGCCAGCAGCACCTACTCTCATGGACAAAAATACAATGAGCAGTTCTTC. Translated: CASSTYSHGQKYNEQFF.

The CDR3 DNA sequence: TGTGCCAGTAGTATAGACGGGACTAGAAGTATCACCGGGGAGCTGTTTTTT. It is translated as CASSIDGTRSITGELFF. The chain is built from TRBV19 and TRBJ2-2, with 8 bases identical to TRBD2. Germline V gives CDR1 LNHDA, CDR2 SQIVND (reference sequence). The CDR3 runs to 17 residues. Losses at the gene ends were 0 bases for V and 4 bases for J; bases not matched to a gene: 7.

This rearrangement joins TRBV27 to TRBJ1-3; 7 nucleotides match TRBD1. Germline values: CDR1 MNHEY, CDR2 SMNVEV (reference sequence). The CDR3 is 15 residues long. V shed 5 bases, J shed 0 bases, and the junction held 4 bases outside the gene matches. The CDR3 region has the DNA TGTGCCAGCAGTCCTACAGGGGTCTCTGGAAACACCATATATTTT. Translated: CASSPTGVSGNTIYF.

This rearrangement joins TRBV7-9 to TRBJ2-3; the match to TRBD2 covers 9 bases. The CDR3 sequence is 15 residues long. Germline-derived CDR1 and CDR2 are SEHNR and FQNEAQ (reference sequence). The ends lost 5 bases at V and 2 bases at J; junction bases unmatched: 5. The DNA for the CDR3 is TGTGCCAGCAGCCCGACTAGCGGCTACACAGATACGCAGTATTTT. It is translated as CASSPTSGYTDTQYF.

The rearrangement uses TRBV7-9 and TRBJ2-7, with a weak D call TRBD2 (6 bases). This CDR3 has 18 residues. The V end lost 3 bases, the J end lost 1 base, and 22 bases lay between the germline ends. Germline CDR1 SEHNR, CDR2 FQNEAQ (reference sequence). The CDR3 region is CASSFRLSLAEVSYEQYF. CDR3 nucleotides: TGTGCCAGCAGCTTCCGCCTTTCTTTAGCGGAGGTGTCCTACGAGCAGTACTTC.

V and J are TRBV19 and TRBJ2-4; no clear D gene. The length of the CDR3 is 14 residues. The germline V gene has CDR1 LNHDA and CDR2 SQIVND (reference sequence). V gave up 5 bases and J gave up 6 bases, with 14 bases separating them. CDR3 residues: CASSSRSLLNIQYF. The CDR3 DNA sequence: TGTGCCAGTAGTTCTCGGTCCCTGTTAAACATTCAGTACTTC.

This chain uses TRBV7-9 with TRBJ2-7; tentative D call: TRBD2 (5 bases). Germline V gene lookup returns CDR1 SEHNR and CDR2 FQNEAQ (reference sequence). This CDR3 has 15 residues. The V end lost 1 base, the J end lost 2 bases, and 12 bases lay between the germline ends. The CDR3 nucleotides read TGTGCCAGCAGCTTAGAAGGAGGCCCAGCCTACGAGCAGTACTTC. It yields the protein CASSLEGGPAYEQYF. Full variable domain (outside the CDR3, taken from reference TRBV7-9 and TRBJ2-7): DTGVSQNPRHKITKRGQNVTFRCDPISEHNRLYWYRQTLGQGPEFLTYFQNEAQLEKSRLLSDRFSAERPKGSFSTLEIQRTEQGDSAMYLCASSLEGGPAYEQYFGPGTRLTVT.

This clone was seen once. The V call is TRBV5-1, the J call TRBJ1-2; D remains ambiguous. The CDR3 length is 13 residues. V was trimmed by 6 bases and J by 2 bases, leaving 11 bases between them. CDR1 is SGHRS and CDR2 is YFSETQ in the germline V gene. In DNA, the CDR3 is TGCGCCAGCACTCCAGCGAGCAACTATGGCTACACCTTC. Translated, it gives CASTPASNYGYTF.

The V gene is TRBV10-3, the J gene TRBJ1-2; 7 nucleotides agree with TRBD1. Germline V gene lookup returns CDR1 ENHRY and CDR2 SYGVKD. CDR3 length: 15 amino acids. Trimming took 1 base from V and 4 from J; bases not matched to a gene: 6. The CDR3 here is CAISEWGQPTYGYTF. The CDR3 bases are TGTGCCATCAGTGAGTGGGGACAGCCTACCTATGGCTACACCTTC.

The V gene is TRBV4-3, the J gene TRBJ2-7; no reliable D call. This CDR3 has 17 amino acids. V was pared by 5 bases and J by 0 bases, with 20 bases between. CDR1 LGHNA and CDR2 YSLEER come from the germline V gene. As DNA, the CDR3 is TGCGCCAGCAGCTACTGGAGTACTCGCCCCTTCTCCTACGAGCAGTACTTC. It codes for CASSYWSTRPFSYEQYF.

The CDR3 region has the DNA TGCGCCAGCAGCCAAGAAGCACAGGGCGGTTTTTTCCCCGGGGAGCTGTTTTTT. The encoded protein is CASSQEAQGGFFPGELFF. The rearrangement links TRBV4-3 to TRBJ2-2, with D possibly matching TRBD1 (6 bases). Trimming stripped 0 bases from V and 6 bases from J, with 20 bases between. The CDR3 has 18 residues. The germline V gene has CDR1 LGHNA and CDR2 YSLEER.

The chain employs TRBV11-3 and TRBJ1-2; TRBD1 agrees at 8 bases. V shed 0 bases and J 6 bases; nucleotides not matched to a gene: 12. The CDR3 has 17 amino acids. CDR1 is SGHNT, CDR2 YENEEA, per germline. CDR3 amino acids: CASSLDSRGTGQDGYTF. CDR3 DNA: TGTGCCAGCAGCTTAGATTCCCGCGGCACGGGACAGGATGGCTACACCTTC.